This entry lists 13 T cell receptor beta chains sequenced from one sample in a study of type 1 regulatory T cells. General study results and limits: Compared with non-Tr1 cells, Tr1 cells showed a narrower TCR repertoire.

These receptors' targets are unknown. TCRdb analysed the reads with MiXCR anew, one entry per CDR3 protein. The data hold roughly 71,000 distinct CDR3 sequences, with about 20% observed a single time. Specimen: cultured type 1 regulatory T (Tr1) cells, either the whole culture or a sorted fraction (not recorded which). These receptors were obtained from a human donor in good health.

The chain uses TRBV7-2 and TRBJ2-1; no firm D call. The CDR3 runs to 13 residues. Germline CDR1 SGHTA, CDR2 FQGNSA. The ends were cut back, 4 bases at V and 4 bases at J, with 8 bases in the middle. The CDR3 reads CASSSDLYNEQFF. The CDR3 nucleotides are TGTGCCAGCAGCTCGGACCTTTACAATGAGCAGTTCTTC.

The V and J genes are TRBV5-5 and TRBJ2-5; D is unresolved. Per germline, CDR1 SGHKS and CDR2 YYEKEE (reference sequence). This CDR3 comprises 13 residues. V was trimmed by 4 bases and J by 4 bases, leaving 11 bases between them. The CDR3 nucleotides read TGTGCCAGCAGCACAGTTCCCCGAGAGACCCAGTACTTC. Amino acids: CASSTVPRETQYF.

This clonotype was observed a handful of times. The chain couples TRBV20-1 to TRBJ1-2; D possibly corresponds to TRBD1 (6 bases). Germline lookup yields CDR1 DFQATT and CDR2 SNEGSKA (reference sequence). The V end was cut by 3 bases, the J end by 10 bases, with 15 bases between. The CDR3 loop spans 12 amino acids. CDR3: CSASRGGGDYTF. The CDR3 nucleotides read TGCAGTGCTAGTCGGGGGGGCGGAGACTACACCTTC.

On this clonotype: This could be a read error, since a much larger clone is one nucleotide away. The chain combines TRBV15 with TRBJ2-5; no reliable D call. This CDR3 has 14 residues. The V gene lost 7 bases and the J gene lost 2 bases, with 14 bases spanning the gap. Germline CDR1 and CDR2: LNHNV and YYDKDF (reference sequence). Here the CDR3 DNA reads TGTGCCACCAACCTGGGCGTGGGACAAGAGACCCAGTACTTC. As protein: CATNLGVGQETQYF.

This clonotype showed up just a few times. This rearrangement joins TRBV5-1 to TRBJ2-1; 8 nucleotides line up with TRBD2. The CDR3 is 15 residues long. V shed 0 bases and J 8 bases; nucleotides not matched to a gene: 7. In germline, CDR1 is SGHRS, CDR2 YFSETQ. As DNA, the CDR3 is TGCGCCAGCAGCTTGGGAGGGACTAGTATCGATGAGCAGTTCTTC. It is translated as CASSLGGTSIDEQFF.

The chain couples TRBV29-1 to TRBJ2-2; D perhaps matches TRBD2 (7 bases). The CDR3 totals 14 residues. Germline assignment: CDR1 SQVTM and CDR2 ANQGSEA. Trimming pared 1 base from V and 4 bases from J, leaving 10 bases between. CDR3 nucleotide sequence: TGCAGCGTTGAAGTAGGGGGGGGCACCGGGGAGCTGTTTTTT. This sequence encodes CSVEVGGGTGELFF.

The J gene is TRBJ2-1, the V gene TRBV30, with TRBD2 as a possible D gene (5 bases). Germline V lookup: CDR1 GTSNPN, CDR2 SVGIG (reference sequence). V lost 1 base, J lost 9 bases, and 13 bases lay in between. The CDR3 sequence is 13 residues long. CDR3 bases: TGTGCCTGGAGTGGATCGGGATTATCTGAGCAGTTCTTC. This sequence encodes CAWSGSGLSEQFF.

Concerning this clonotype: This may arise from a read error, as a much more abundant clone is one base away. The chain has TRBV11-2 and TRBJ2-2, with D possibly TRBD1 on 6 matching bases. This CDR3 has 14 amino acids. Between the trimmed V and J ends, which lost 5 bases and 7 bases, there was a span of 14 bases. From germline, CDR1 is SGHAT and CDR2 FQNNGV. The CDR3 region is CASSRQEAGGELFF. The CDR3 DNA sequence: TGTGCCAGCAGCAGACAGGAGGCAGGCGGGGAGCTGTTTTTT.

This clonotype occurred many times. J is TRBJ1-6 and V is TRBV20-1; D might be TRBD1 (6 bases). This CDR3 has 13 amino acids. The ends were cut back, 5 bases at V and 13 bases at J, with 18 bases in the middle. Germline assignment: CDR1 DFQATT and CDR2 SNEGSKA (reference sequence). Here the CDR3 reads CSASTGSSSPLHF. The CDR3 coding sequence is TGCAGTGCTTCTACAGGGTCCTCATCGCCCCTCCACTTT.

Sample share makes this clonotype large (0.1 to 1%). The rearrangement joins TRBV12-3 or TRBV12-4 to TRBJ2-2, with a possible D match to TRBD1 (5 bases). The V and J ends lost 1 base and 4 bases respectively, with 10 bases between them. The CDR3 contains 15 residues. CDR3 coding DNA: TGTGCCAGCAGTTTAGGATCAGGGCGCACCGGGGAGCTGTTTTTT. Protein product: CASSLGSGRTGELFF.

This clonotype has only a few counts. The CDR3, as DNA: TGCAGTGCTATGACAGTTGGGACTGAAGCTTTCTTT. Translated, it gives CSAMTVGTEAFF. V gene TRBV20-1 combines with J gene TRBJ1-1, with D perhaps matching TRBD1 (5 bases). Germline CDR1 and CDR2: DFQATT and SNEGSKA (reference sequence). The CDR3 totals 12 residues. The ends were cut back, 4 bases at V and 5 bases at J, with 11 bases in the middle.

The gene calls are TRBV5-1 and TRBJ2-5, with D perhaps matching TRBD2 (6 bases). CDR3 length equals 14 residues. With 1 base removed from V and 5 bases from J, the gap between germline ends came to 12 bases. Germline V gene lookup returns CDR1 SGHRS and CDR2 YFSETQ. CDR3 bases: TGCGCCAGCAGCTTGATGATGGGAGGCGAGACCCAGTACTTC. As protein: CASSLMMGGETQYF.

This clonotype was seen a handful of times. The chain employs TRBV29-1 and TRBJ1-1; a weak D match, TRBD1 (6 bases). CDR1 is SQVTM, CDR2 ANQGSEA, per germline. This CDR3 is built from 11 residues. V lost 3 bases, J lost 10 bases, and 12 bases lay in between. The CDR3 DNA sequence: TGCAGCGTTGACAGGGGTTCGGGAGCTTTCTTT. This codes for CSVDRGSGAFF.